The source of this T cell receptor beta chain is a study of beta chain features in type 1 diabetes. Findings and caveats of the study: Possible PCR preference for shorter templates applied equally to patients and controls. Significant though moderate, a shortening of TCRB CDR3s appeared in all four CD4+ subsets of Type 1 diabetes patients.

Every bit of the isolated RNA underwent reverse transcription, so sequencing read expressed TCRB transcripts. Libraries were prepared by immunoSEQ multiplex PCR; TCRdb keeps only in-frame clonotypes and omits some of them. The data show about 150,000 clones, with 8.5% to 10% seen just once and about 0.75% held by the top ten. As regards this clone: The antigen is not known.

The CDR3 is 15 residues long. A CD45RO/CCR7/CD25/CD127/CD95/CD27 panel sorted naive, central memory, regulatory and stem cell-like memory CD4+ cells. The TCR originated in a woman younger than 45 with type 1 diabetes. The material sequenced was central memory CD4+ T cells from blood. V usage is TRBV1 and J usage is TRBJ2-7; no DNA check was done on the table's D call, TRBD2. TRBV1 represents a pseudogene. CDR3 coding DNA: TGCACCAGCAGCCAAGATGGGGACTGCGTGTACGAGCAGTACTTC. It translates to CTSSQDGDCVYEQYF.